Sequencing of this T cell receptor beta chain was carried out in a study of cytomegalovirus exposure and HLA in healthy donors. General study results and limits: The study reported that TCR beta sequences accurately predicted HLA-A and HLA-B alleles in most subjects. In a later analysis, specific HLA alleles were associated with under 20,000 TCR beta sequences at a 0.05 false discovery rate. Among TCR beta chains, those listed as cytomegalovirus-associated numbered over 150.

Concerning this clone: No antigen is known for it.

13 Jbeta primers and 60 Vbeta primers were used for the PCR. Profiled with immunoSEQ multiplex PCR; TCRdb holds only in-frame clones, not every one. The table lists 130,000 or so clones, more than 80% of them singletons, with 6.7% in the top ten. The receptor was isolated from a young woman in good health and CMV-seropositive. Sequencing input: PBMCs.

CDR3 nucleotides: TGTGCCAGCAGCTCCAGGGATTCTGGGGCCAACGTCCTGACTTTC. Translation gives CASSSRDSGANVLTF. The V and J genes are TRBV6-5 and TRBJ2-6; D may be TRBD1 (5 bases). CDR1 is MNHEY and CDR2 is SVGAGI in the germline V gene. CDR3 length: 15 amino acids. V shed 6 bases and J shed 1 base, with 10 bases lying between them.